This passage covers 13 T cell receptor beta chains from one sample sequenced in a study of blood T cell repertoires in COVID-19. The assay was immunoSEQ multiplex PCR, and TCRdb's table has in-frame clones only and misses some. The top ten clones hold around an eighth of a sample with 130,000 to 150,000 clones, more than 80% of them seen once. Material for sequencing was peripheral blood. All receptors derive from a man between 18 and 29 years old with COVID-19, enrolled during active disease.

V usage is TRBV11-2 and J usage is TRBJ2-3; TRBD1 is a possible D gene (6 bases). This CDR3 has 17 amino acids. Trimming cost V 5 bases and J 0 bases, with 18 bases left between them. CDR1 is SGHAT, CDR2 FQNNGV, per germline. CDR3 nucleotides: TGTGCCAGCAGCCCTCTCAGGGGATCCCTTAGCACAGATACGCAGTATTTT. This gives the protein CASSPLRGSLSTDTQYF. The whole variable domain, remainder taken from reference TRBV11-2 and TRBJ2-3, is EAGVAQSPRYKIIEKRQSVAFWCNPISGHATLYWYQQILGQGPKLLIQFQNNGVVDDSQLPKDRFSAERLKGVDSTLKIQPAKLEDSAVYLCASSPLRGSLSTDTQYFGPGTRLTVL.

V and J are TRBV28 and TRBJ1-5, with TRBD1 as a possible D gene (6 bases). Deletions cut 7 bases from V and 7 bases from J, with 14 bases between. The CDR3 extends over 13 amino acids. Looked up from germline, CDR1 is MDHEN and CDR2 is SYDVKM. CDR3 in DNA: TGTGCCAGCACACAGGGAGTCGGACAGCCCCAGCATTTT. It specifies CASTQGVGQPQHF.

The J gene is TRBJ2-5, the V gene TRBV6-4, with 14 bases aligning to TRBD2. V was clipped by 7 bases and J by 5 bases; unmatched bases: 9. Looked up from germline, CDR1 is MRHNA and CDR2 is SNTAGT. This CDR3 has 16 residues. CDR3 residues: CASKGLAGEGGETQYF. CDR3 nucleotides: TGTGCCAGCAAGGGACTAGCGGGAGAGGGAGGTGAGACCCAGTACTTC.

The chain combines TRBV7-9 with TRBJ2-2; tentative D call: TRBD1 (5 bases). V was trimmed by 3 bases and J by 0 bases, leaving 17 bases between them. CDR3 size: 18 residues. Per the germline V gene, CDR1 is SEHNR and CDR2 is FQNEAQ (reference sequence). The CDR3 region has the DNA TGTGCCAGCAGCTTTGAGGCCTCCGAGACAGCGAACACCGGGGAGCTGTTTTTT. This sequence encodes CASSFEASETANTGELFF.

The gene calls are TRBV11-2 and TRBJ2-5; no firm D call. Per germline, CDR1 SGHAT and CDR2 FQNNGV. V dropped 4 bases and J dropped 1 base, with 4 bases sitting between them. CDR3 size: 12 residues. Written as DNA, the CDR3 is TGTGCCAGCAGCTCCCTCCAAGAGACCCAGTACTTC. Translated: CASSSLQETQYF.

The chain couples TRBV28 to TRBJ2-1, with a weak D call TRBD1 (5 bases). The CDR3 is 15 residues long. Germline CDR1 and CDR2: MDHEN and SYDVKM. Trimming removed 3 bases at V and 4 bases at J, with 13 bases between. The CDR3 reads CASSFRVYTYNEQFF. In nucleotides, the CDR3 is TGTGCCAGCAGTTTCAGGGTCTACACGTACAATGAGCAGTTCTTC.

This clone has only a few counts. This sequence joins TRBV28 and TRBJ2-4; 7 bases are a match to TRBD2. The CDR3 sequence is 16 residues long. Germline CDR1 reads MDHEN; CDR2 reads SYDVKM. V trimming: 7 bases; J trimming: 6 bases; junction bases outside the gene matches: 15. In nucleotides, the CDR3 is TGTGCCAGCACCCCCCCGGGGGGTCCCGGGGGAAACATTCAGTACTTC. This translates into CASTPPGGPGGNIQYF.

The chain employs TRBV12-5 and TRBJ2-3, with D tentatively TRBD1 (6 bases). Germline loops: CDR1 LGHNT, CDR2 FRNRAP. The CDR3 runs 14 residues. Trimming left V 6 bases short and J 2 bases short, with 12 bases between. The CDR3 DNA sequence: TGTGCTAGTGGGTCCGGACAGCTCACAGATACGCAGTATTTT. This gives the protein CASGSGQLTDTQYF.

This clone was observed a few times. Here the CDR3 DNA reads TGCGCCAGCAGCCAAGATACGGGACAGACTTCACCCCTCCACTTT. It yields the protein CASSQDTGQTSPLHF. This chain uses TRBV4-3 with TRBJ1-6, with 7 bases matching TRBD1. Looked up from germline, CDR1 is LGHNA and CDR2 is YSLEER. The ends lost 0 bases at V and 9 bases at J; junction bases unmatched: 5. The CDR3 consists of 15 residues.

A single count supports this clone. The chain has TRBV19 and TRBJ1-1, with D hard to call. CDR1 is LNHDA and CDR2 is SQIVND in the germline V gene (reference sequence). Trimming removed 6 bases at V and 3 bases at J, with 14 bases between. The CDR3 is made up of 14 amino acids. CDR3 in amino acids: CASRSPAGDTEAFF. The DNA of the CDR3 is TGTGCCAGTAGGAGTCCAGCGGGTGACACTGAAGCTTTCTTT.

The chain carries TRBV29-1 and TRBJ2-4; weak D call: TRBD2 (5 bases). Germline CDR1 and CDR2: SQVTM and ANQGSEA. CDR3 length: 14 amino acids. With 4 bases removed from V and 0 bases from J, the gap between germline ends came to 10 bases. The CDR3 loop reads CSVAGVLAKNIQYF. The CDR3 nucleotides read TGCAGCGTTGCCGGGGTCCTAGCCAAAAACATTCAGTACTTC.

The chain joins TRBV27 to TRBJ2-1, with TRBD2 matching over 11 bases. The germline V gene has CDR1 MNHEY and CDR2 SMNVEV (reference sequence). CDR3 length: 15 residues. Trimming at V came to 5 bases and at J to 8 bases, leaving 8 bases not matched to a gene. CDR3 DNA sequence: TGTGCCAGCAGTCGTGGGACTAGCGGCCGCGATGAGCAGTTCTTC. Protein product: CASSRGTSGRDEQFF.

The chain carries TRBV2 and TRBJ1-1, with D uncertain. Germline CDR1 reads SNHLY; CDR2 reads FYNNEI. The CDR3 runs 14 residues. The V gene lost 6 bases and the J gene lost 1 base, with 12 bases spanning the gap. This chain's CDR3 is CASSYLTTNTEAFF. The CDR3 coding sequence is TGTGCCAGCAGCTATTTGACAACGAACACTGAAGCTTTCTTT.